The table lists the clone carrying this TCR beta chain with a count of one. Its target is unknown. These data originate in a study of shared clonotypes between healthy human individuals. Study observations and caveats: In a few donors, about 5% of naive CD4 clonotypes appeared in common.

Libraries were prepared by immunoSEQ multiplex PCR; TCRdb keeps only in-frame clonotypes and omits some of them. The table records more than 2 million clones, approximately 94% of them present only once. With 4 bases removed from V and 4 bases from J, the gap between germline ends came to 10 bases. The CDR3 spans 13 residues. Germline V lookup: CDR1 MNHEY, CDR2 SMNVEV (reference sequence). CD45RO-negative, CCR7-positively selected cells formed the naive CD8 fraction, excluding terminally differentiated effector memory CD45RA+ cells. Sequencing used naive CD8+ T cells sorted from blood. This sequence originates from a man between 18 and 29 years old in good health. The chain combines TRBV27 with TRBJ1-2; no definite D call. The CDR3 is CASSYDTAYGYTF. In nucleotides, the CDR3 is TGTGCCAGCAGTTACGACACGGCCTATGGCTACACCTTC.